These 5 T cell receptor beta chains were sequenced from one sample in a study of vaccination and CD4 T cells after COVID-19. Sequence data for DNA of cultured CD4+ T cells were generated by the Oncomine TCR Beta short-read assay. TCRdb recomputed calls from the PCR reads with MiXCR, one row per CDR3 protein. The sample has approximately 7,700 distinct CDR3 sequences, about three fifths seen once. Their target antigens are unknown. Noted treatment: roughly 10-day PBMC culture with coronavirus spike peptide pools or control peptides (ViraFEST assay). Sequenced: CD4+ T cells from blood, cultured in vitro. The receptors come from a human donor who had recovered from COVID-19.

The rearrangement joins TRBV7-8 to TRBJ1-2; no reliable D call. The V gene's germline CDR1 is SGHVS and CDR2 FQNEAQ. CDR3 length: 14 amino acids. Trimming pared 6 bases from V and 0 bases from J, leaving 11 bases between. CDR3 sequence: CASSQDGANYGYTF. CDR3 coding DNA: TGTGCCAGCAGTCAGGACGGCGCTAACTATGGCTACACCTTC.

CDR3 in DNA: TGTGCCAGCAGTGACTACGCTGAAGCTTTCTTT. It yields the protein CASSDYAEAFF. The chain uses TRBV6-1 and TRBJ1-1; D unresolved. Germline V gene lookup returns CDR1 MNHNS and CDR2 SASEGT. The CDR3 runs to 11 residues. V lost 3 bases to trimming and J lost 6 bases, with 5 bases between them.

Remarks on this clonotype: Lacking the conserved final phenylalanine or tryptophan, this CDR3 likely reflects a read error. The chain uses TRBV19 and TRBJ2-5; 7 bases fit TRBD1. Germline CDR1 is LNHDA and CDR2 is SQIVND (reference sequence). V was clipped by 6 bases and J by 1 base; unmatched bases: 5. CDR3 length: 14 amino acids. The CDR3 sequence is CASRMTGPQETQYL. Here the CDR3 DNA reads TGTGCCAGTAGAATGACAGGGCCCCAAGAGACCCAGTACTTA.

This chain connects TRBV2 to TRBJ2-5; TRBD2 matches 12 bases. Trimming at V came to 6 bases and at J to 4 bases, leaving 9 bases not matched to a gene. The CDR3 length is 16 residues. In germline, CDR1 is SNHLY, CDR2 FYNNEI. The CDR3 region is CASRKRLAGATETQYF. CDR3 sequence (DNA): TGTGCCAGCAGAAAGAGACTAGCGGGAGCGACAGAGACCCAGTACTTC.

CDR3 sequence (DNA): TGTGCCAGCAGTTACGGGGTACAGAACAACTATGGCTACACCTTC. This translates into CASSYGVQNNYGYTF. This chain links TRBV6-5 with TRBJ1-2, with D unresolved. CDR3 length: 15 amino acids. Trimming cost V 2 bases and J 2 bases, with 12 bases left between them. Germline V lookup: CDR1 MNHEY, CDR2 SVGAGI.